One and the same sample provided the 8 T cell receptor beta chains below, sequenced in a study of blood T cells in healthy people across ages (dated by TCRdb to the mid-2010s). Library method: 5' RACE. Sequencer: Illumina HiSeq 2500. The second PCR ran for about 6 to 12 cycles and used a J-beta primer mix along with a sample-barcoded 5' primer. TCRdb itself trimmed the public reads at Q25 with fastp, ran MiXCR and retained productive beta chains. Every entry covers one CDR3 protein and lists the most common genes and DNA from its rows. This sample is represented by under 2,000,000 distinct CDR3 sequences; just under 50% of them were singletons. Roughly 2.1% of the sample comes from the top ten. The specimen sequenced was blood. These TCRs come from a woman aged 35 to 49 in good health.

This sequence joins TRBV27 and TRBJ1-2, with 9 bases identical to TRBD1. CDR1 and CDR2 from the germline V gene are MNHEY and SMNVEV (reference sequence). The junction had 10 bases not matched to a gene; V was cut back by 7 bases and J by 4 bases. CDR3 length equals 15 residues. The CDR3 bases are TGTGCCAGCACCAATGCCGGGACAGGGTCCTATGGCTACACCTTC. Its translation is CASTNAGTGSYGYTF.

This clonotype came up a few times. The chain is built from TRBV20-1 and TRBJ2-5; tentatively, D is TRBD1 (5 bases). The CDR3 covers 16 residues. Germline V gives CDR1 DFQATT, CDR2 SNEGSKA (reference sequence). The V gene lost 6 bases and the J gene lost 2 bases, with 22 bases spanning the gap. CDR3 sequence: CSASLARSGIQETQYF. DNA for the CDR3: TGCAGTGCCTCTCTCGCCCGTTCAGGGATACAAGAGACCCAGTACTTC.

The rearrangement uses TRBV27 and TRBJ1-4; D remains ambiguous. The CDR3 totals 14 residues. The germline CDR1 and CDR2 sequences are MNHEY and SMNVEV (reference sequence). Trimming shortened V by 4 bases and J by 8 bases, and 14 bases separated the two germline ends. CDR3 loop: CASSSPARGEKLFF. The CDR3 DNA reads TGTGCCAGCAGTTCTCCAGCCCGCGGAGAAAAACTGTTTTTT.

This clonotype was detected only a few times. This chain connects TRBV28 to TRBJ2-4; D ambiguous. Trimming removed 3 bases from V and 9 bases from J, with 6 bases in between. The CDR3 loop spans 11 amino acids. The V gene's germline CDR1 is MDHEN and CDR2 SYDVKM. The chain's CDR3 is CASSFVGIQYF. DNA for the CDR3: TGTGCCAGCAGTTTTGTCGGCATTCAGTACTTC.

In this sample, this clonotype turned up a few times. This chain links TRBV28 with TRBJ2-3; TRBD1 matches at 8 bases. The junction had 16 bases not matched to a gene; V was cut back by 5 bases and J by 6 bases. Germline V gene sequence: CDR1 MDHEN, CDR2 SYDVKM. The CDR3 is 17 residues long. For the CDR3, the DNA is TGTGCCAGCAGTCGACCTATACTAGAGACAGGGGAGGATACGCAGTATTTT. This sequence encodes CASSRPILETGEDTQYF.

The chain couples TRBV18 to TRBJ2-5; D is ambiguous. Germline CDR1 reads KGHSH; CDR2 reads LQKENI. The V end was cut by 3 bases, the J end by 5 bases, with 16 bases between. The CDR3 runs to 15 residues. For the CDR3, the DNA is TGTGCCAGCTCACCGGATAGGGTAGTCTTGGAGACCCAGTACTTC. The encoded protein is CASSPDRVVLETQYF.

The chain joins TRBV28 to TRBJ1-6, with 7 bases fitting TRBD1. After removal of 4 bases from V and 5 bases from J, the junction contained 8 bases not matched to a gene. The CDR3 is made up of 16 amino acids. CDR1 and CDR2 from the germline V gene are MDHEN and SYDVKM. CDR3 nucleotide sequence: TGTGCCAGCAGTTACATCCGGGACAGCCATAATTCACCCCTCCACTTT. The encoded protein is CASSYIRDSHNSPLHF.

In DNA form, the CDR3 reads TGTGCCAGCAGCCCCGCCCCATTCAGGGATGAGCAGTACTTC. It translates to CASSPAPFRDEQYF. The chain recombines TRBV7-2 with TRBJ2-7; possible D gene TRBD1, 5 bases. CDR1 and CDR2 from the germline V gene are SGHTA and FQGNSA. The CDR3 spans 14 residues. V was pared by 5 bases and J by 7 bases, with 18 bases between.